This TCR beta chain was recorded in a study of T-cell memory formation after mild COVID-19. Regarding this clonotype: The antigen is undetermined.

Amplification by 5'RACE using constant-segment primers produced TCR alpha and TCR beta cDNA libraries that carried sample barcodes and UMIs. TCRdb redid the calling of the 5' RACE reads with MiXCR, one entry per CDR3 protein. There are some 350,000 distinct CDR3 sequences in the sample; approximately 15% occur only once, and more than 20% lies in the top ten. Notes on the study in general: For second-wave clones that peaked at day 37, SARS-CoV-2 specificity went unverified. For contracting clones, CD4+ ones sat mainly in CM and EM, CD8+ in EMRA.

CDR1 is DFQATT and CDR2 is SNEGSKA in the germline V gene (reference sequence). J lost 1 base, V lost 3 bases, and 10 bases had no gene match. This CDR3 has 16 residues. The sample was PBMCs or a T cell subset sorted from them (not recorded which). This chain links TRBV20-1 with TRBJ2-7; 9 bases map to TRBD2. This TCR was sampled from a young man who had mild COVID-19 (a few samples of this study predate the infection). Cell type and time point are not known. The CDR3 DNA reads as TGCAGTGCTAGTCTCCTAGCGGGGTTCTCTTCCTACGAGCAGTACTTC. Protein sequence: CSASLLAGFSSYEQYF.